This is a list of T cell receptor beta chains from one sample in a study of type 1 regulatory T cells. These receptors' targets are unknown. TCRdb passed the reads through MiXCR, listing each CDR3 protein once. The sample includes more than 12,000 distinct CDR3 sequences, around 15% seen only once; the top ten take 15%. Sequenced input: cultured T cells, either the whole culture or a sorted T cell fraction (not recorded which). The receptors stem from a human donor in good health. Each CDR3 is given without its conserved first and last residue.

j_call: TRBJ2-7
v_call: TRBV5-1
cdr3_aa: ASSLDGTSSYEQY

j_call: TRBJ2-2
v_call: TRBV9
cdr3_aa: ASSVLAENTGELF

j_call: TRBJ1-6
v_call: TRBV5-1
cdr3_aa: ASSRGGQGDYSPLH

j_call: TRBJ2-2
v_call: TRBV30
cdr3_aa: AWSRARRTGELF

j_call: TRBJ2-2
v_call: TRBV5-1
cdr3_aa: ASSFGVSGELF

j_call: TRBJ2-5
v_call: TRBV6-5
cdr3_aa: ASRPGLAVETQY

j_call: TRBJ2-3
v_call: TRBV12-3/TRBV12-4
cdr3_aa: ASPPEGPDTQY

j_call: TRBJ1-5
v_call: TRBV2
cdr3_aa: ASSGDSNQPQH

j_call: TRBJ1-2
v_call: TRBV7-2
cdr3_aa: ASSRDRTNYGYT

j_call: TRBJ1-1
v_call: TRBV5-8
cdr3_aa: ASSFRVRFVNTEAF

j_call: TRBJ2-6
v_call: TRBV30
cdr3_aa: AWSVTGTGANVLT

j_call: TRBJ2-5
v_call: TRBV20-1
cdr3_aa: SAKREGRETQY

j_call: TRBJ2-2
v_call: TRBV28
cdr3_aa: ASTKGTGELF

j_call: TRBJ2-5
v_call: TRBV29-1
cdr3_aa: SVAFETQY

j_call: TRBJ1-2
v_call: TRBV30
cdr3_aa: ACWTGTYGYT

j_call: TRBJ2-1
v_call: TRBV9
cdr3_aa: ASSVGLAGAGWLDEQF

j_call: TRBJ2-5
v_call: TRBV18
cdr3_aa: ASSSAGVAETQY

j_call: TRBJ2-5
v_call: TRBV10-1
cdr3_aa: ASLHPGRGGETQY

j_call: TRBJ2-1
v_call: TRBV5-1
cdr3_aa: ASSLVGSSYNEQF

j_call: TRBJ2-1
v_call: TRBV28
cdr3_aa: ASSAPGQGAYNEQF

j_call: TRBJ2-1
v_call: TRBV5-1
cdr3_aa: ASSHRLAGEVNEQF

j_call: TRBJ2-4
v_call: TRBV5-1
cdr3_aa: ASSLGGENIQY

j_call: TRBJ2-7
v_call: TRBV6-1
cdr3_aa: ASSDGSGSSYEQY

j_call: TRBJ2-7
v_call: TRBV7-8
cdr3_aa: ASSFLEQGYEQY

j_call: TRBJ2-4
v_call: TRBV11-3
cdr3_aa: ASSKGGSGGNIQY

j_call: TRBJ2-7
v_call: TRBV5-5
cdr3_aa: ASSFRAQAQPYEQY

j_call: TRBJ1-1
v_call: TRBV30
cdr3_aa: AWSPPGQLNTEAF

j_call: TRBJ2-7
v_call: TRBV6-5
cdr3_aa: ASGKDTEAYEQY

j_call: TRBJ1-1
v_call: TRBV7-3
cdr3_aa: ASSKQENTEAF

j_call: TRBJ2-5
v_call: TRBV18
cdr3_aa: ASSGLRETQY

j_call: TRBJ2-3
v_call: TRBV7-9
cdr3_aa: ASSSGTSYTDTQY

j_call: TRBJ2-7
v_call: TRBV5-1
cdr3_aa: ASSRDRGYEQY

j_call: TRBJ1-1
v_call: TRBV12-3/TRBV12-4
cdr3_aa: ASRWGGVSEAF

j_call: TRBJ2-7
v_call: TRBV5-1
cdr3_aa: ASSLSLTGPYEQY

j_call: TRBJ1-5
v_call: TRBV12-3/TRBV12-4
cdr3_aa: ASRRQGEGPQH

j_call: TRBJ1-1
v_call: TRBV11-2
cdr3_aa: ASSLINRGTEAF

j_call: TRBJ2-2
v_call: TRBV5-1
cdr3_aa: ASSLRQGAAGELF

j_call: TRBJ1-6
v_call: TRBV4-3
cdr3_aa: ASSQERTLGGSPLH

j_call: TRBJ2-7
v_call: TRBV3-1
cdr3_aa: ASSQTSYEQY

j_call: TRBJ1-2
v_call: TRBV6-6
cdr3_aa: ASIGAGYGYT

j_call: TRBJ2-2
v_call: TRBV5-1
cdr3_aa: ASSFIPGGQTNTGELF

j_call: TRBJ2-7
v_call: TRBV10-3
cdr3_aa: AISEVPRRLEQY

j_call: TRBJ2-1
v_call: TRBV5-1
cdr3_aa: ASSLVNSGANNEQF

j_call: TRBJ2-1
v_call: TRBV12-3/TRBV12-4
cdr3_aa: ASRVLTGTNEQF

j_call: TRBJ2-7
v_call: TRBV5-6
cdr3_aa: ASSFRDGGYEQY

j_call: TRBJ1-5
v_call: TRBV20-1
cdr3_aa: SARADLGQPQH

j_call: TRBJ2-7
v_call: TRBV5-4
cdr3_aa: ASSHGTASSYEQY

j_call: TRBJ2-7
v_call: TRBV4-3
cdr3_aa: ASSQDGGVSGEQY

j_call: TRBJ2-7
v_call: TRBV27
cdr3_aa: ASSPGLDREQY

j_call: TRBJ2-2
v_call: TRBV20-1
cdr3_aa: SARDRSNTGELF

j_call: TRBJ1-1
v_call: TRBV4-2
cdr3_aa: ASSRTGLNTEAF

j_call: TRBJ2-5
v_call: TRBV12-3/TRBV12-4
cdr3_aa: ASSFSTETQY

j_call: TRBJ2-5
v_call: TRBV5-1
cdr3_aa: ASSAGLAGGETQY

j_call: TRBJ1-2
v_call: TRBV5-6
cdr3_aa: ASSFQGRGGYT

j_call: TRBJ2-2
v_call: TRBV28
cdr3_aa: ASSPPNSGSSGELF